This T cell receptor beta chain was found in a study of T cell repertoires in cytomegalovirus infection. Via MiXCR, TCRdb re-called the reads, giving one row per CDR3 protein. Altogether around 540,000 distinct CDR3 sequences are present, around a third being singletons, with the ten largest covering about a sixth. Note on this clonotype: Its target is unknown.

Trimming pared 2 bases from V and 6 bases from J, leaving 7 bases between. The germline V gene encodes CDR1 SGHVS and CDR2 FQNEAQ. The CDR3 extends over 12 amino acids. This receptor was obtained from a human donor in good health (CMV status not recorded). Some clones in this sample may be carry-over from other donors' samples. The chain joins TRBV7-8 to TRBJ1-2; D remains unclear. The material was cultured PBMCs, obtained from culture after CMV antigen stimulation. The CDR3 DNA reads TGTGCCAGCAGCTTACGGAACGATGGCTACACCTTC. Translated: CASSLRNDGYTF.